These 4 T cell receptor beta chains were all obtained from the same sample, sequenced in a study of patients and donors after allogeneic stem cell transplantation. TCRdb analysed the RT-PCR reads with MiXCR anew, one entry per CDR3 protein. The profile covers hundreds of thousands of distinct CDR3 sequences, with over 12% appearing a single time and approximately 10% taken by the ten largest. The sequencing input was blood, either unsorted or a sorted T cell fraction (not recorded which). The receptors derive from a human donor who was either an allogeneic HSCT recipient or a stem cell or donor lymphocyte infusion donor (not recorded which). It is not recorded whose cells these are; they may come from a transplant donor.

The chain has TRBV24-1 and TRBJ2-3; no definite D call. Germline V gene sequence: CDR1 KGHDR, CDR2 SFDVKD. The CDR3 consists of 11 residues. Deletions cut 12 bases from V and 10 bases from J, with 16 bases between. The CDR3: CASGTLGAQYF. CDR3 bases: TGTGCCTCCGGTACCCTTGGGGCGCAGTATTTT.

This clonotype was observed many times. The rearrangement links TRBV20-1 to TRBJ2-2, with D possibly TRBD1 on 6 matching bases. The germline V gene encodes CDR1 DFQATT and CDR2 SNEGSKA (reference sequence). This CDR3 contains 16 residues. The V and J ends lost 0 bases and 0 bases respectively, with 11 bases between them. The CDR3 is CSARDAGTTNTGELFF. CDR3 nucleotides: TGCAGTGCTAGAGATGCAGGGACAACGAACACCGGGGAGCTGTTTTTT.

The table lists this clonotype with a few counts. The rearrangement joins TRBV19 to TRBJ1-1; perhaps TRBD1 as D (6 bases). This CDR3 has 18 amino acids. The V gene's germline CDR1 is LNHDA and CDR2 SQIVND (reference sequence). The ends were cut back, 1 base at V and 0 bases at J, with 18 bases in the middle. This CDR3 reads CASSIVSGGVGMNTEAFF. CDR3 DNA: TGTGCCAGTAGTATAGTGTCCGGGGGCGTTGGGATGAACACTGAAGCTTTCTTT.

The rearrangement uses TRBV30 and TRBJ2-1; 14 positions agree with TRBD2. Looked up from germline, CDR1 is GTSNPN and CDR2 is SVGIG (reference sequence). J gave up 7 bases and V 2 bases, and 4 bases lay outside the gene matches. This CDR3 is built from 15 residues. The CDR3 reads CAWSKGLAGENEQFF. In nucleotides, the CDR3 is TGTGCCTGGAGTAAGGGACTAGCGGGAGAGAATGAGCAGTTCTTC.